Listed below are T cell receptor beta chains from one sample, sequenced in a study of Ad26.COV2.S vaccination and SARS-CoV-2 variants. Clones were sequenced by immunoSEQ multiplex PCR, and TCRdb holds only the in-frame ones, with some missing. The sample has tens of thousands of clones; approximately 77% are singletons. The source was peripheral blood, collected after recovery from COVID-19. The receptors come from a human donor who had recovered from COVID-19. Each CDR3 is given with its conserved first and last residue. A D gene is named only where the DNA matches it firmly. A clone size is listed for some rows: how often the clone was seen (once, few, many), or a class if it is expanded.

TRBV6-1,TRBJ1-5,-,-,CASSLGGAQHF,TGTGCCAGCAGCCTAGGGGGAGCCCAGCATTTT
TRBV5-1,TRBJ2-7,-,-,CASSLVSYEQYF,TGCGCCAGCAGCTTGGTATCCTACGAGCAGTACTTC
TRBV27,TRBJ2-1,-,TRBD2,CASSFSGSWTGTSGRHLYNEQFF,TGTGCCAGCAGTTTTAGTGGATCATGGACCGGGACTAGCGGGAGGCACCTCTACAATGAGCAGTTCTTC
TRBV4-1,TRBJ2-5,-,-,CASSLRGGWETQYF,TGCGCCAGCAGCCTACGTGGGGGCTGGGAGACCCAGTACTTC
TRBV27,TRBJ2-2,-,-,CASSLGNTGELFF,TGTGCCAGCAGTTTAGGAAACACCGGGGAGCTGTTTTTT
TRBV6-2/TRBV6-3,TRBJ2-3,once,-,CASSYSAELDTQYF,TGTGCCAGCAGTTACTCGGCCGAACTAGATACGCAGTATTTT
TRBV7-9,TRBJ2-1,-,TRBD2,CASSLLTSGSGEQFF,TGTGCCAGCAGCTTATTAACTAGCGGGAGTGGTGAGCAGTTCTTC
TRBV11-3,TRBJ2-1,-,-,CASSQGKVAARDEQFF,TGTGCCAGCAGCCAAGGAAAAGTGGCGGCAAGGGATGAGCAGTTCTTC
TRBV6-2/TRBV6-3,TRBJ2-1,-,TRBD2,CASSYSRLAGDNEQFF,TGTGCCAGCAGTTACTCGAGACTAGCGGGAGACAATGAGCAGTTCTTC
TRBV7-8,TRBJ1-1,-,TRBD1,CASSFRGGLNTEAFF,TGTGCCAGCAGCTTCAGGGGGGGACTTAACACTGAAGCTTTCTTT
TRBV7-9,TRBJ2-1,few,TRBD2,CASSPTGLALANEQFF,TGTGCCAGCAGCCCCACGGGACTAGCGTTGGCCAATGAGCAGTTCTTC
TRBV14,TRBJ2-4,once,-,CASSHGTFLNIQYF,TGTGCCAGCAGCCACGGGACTTTCCTCAACATTCAGTACTTC
TRBV5-6,TRBJ2-7,few,-,CASSFVGLASYEQYF,TGTGCCAGCAGCTTCGTAGGACTGGCGTCCTACGAGCAGTACTTC
TRBV25-1,TRBJ1-6,once,-,CASSEVLGVHSPLHF,TGTGCCAGCAGTGAAGTGTTAGGGGTGCATTCACCCCTCCACTTT
TRBV7-9,TRBJ2-3,-,TRBD2,CASSLQRERTDTQYF,TGTGCCAGCAGTCTCCAGCGGGAGCGCACAGATACGCAGTATTTT
TRBV6-4,TRBJ1-1,once,-,CASRVTANTEAFF,TGTGCCAGCAGAGTTACAGCGAATACTGAAGCTTTCTTT
TRBV28,TRBJ1-1,-,-,CASSFNRNTEAFF,TGTGCCAGCAGTTTCAACAGGAACACTGAAGCTTTCTTT
TRBV7-8,TRBJ2-6,-,TRBD1,CASSPTRDRVAPGANVLTF,TGTGCCAGCAGCCCAACGCGGGACAGGGTGGCACCTGGGGCCAACGTCCTGACTTTC
TRBV14,TRBJ1-2,-,-,CASSQQGNYGYTF,TGTGCCAGCAGCCAACAGGGAAACTATGGCTACACCTTC
TRBV4-3,TRBJ1-1,-,-,CASSLGFGQYTEAFF,TGCGCCAGCAGCCTCGGCTTCGGACAGTACACTGAAGCTTTCTTT
TRBV14,TRBJ1-1,few,-,CASSQGMNTEAFF,TGTGCCAGCAGCCAGGGGATGAACACTGAAGCTTTCTTT
TRBV19,TRBJ1-2,-,-,CASSIDPWDGNGYTF,TGTGCCAGTAGTATTGATCCGTGGGACGGGAATGGCTACACCTTC
TRBV27,TRBJ2-1,-,-,CASSREIGSLFEQFF,TGTGCCAGCAGCCGGGAGATCGGGTCGCTTTTTGAGCAGTTCTTC
TRBV4-3,TRBJ1-2,-,TRBD1,CASRGGGVGYTF,TGCGCCAGCAGAGGGGGCGGGGTTGGCTACACCTTC
TRBV6-2/TRBV6-3,TRBJ2-2,-,TRBD2,CASSYPSGTNTGELFF,TGTGCCAGCAGTTACCCTAGCGGTACGAACACCGGGGAGCTGTTTTTT
TRBV5-4,TRBJ2-7,-,-,CASSLVAGVHEQYF,TGTGCCAGCAGCTTGGTGGCAGGGGTCCACGAGCAGTACTTC
TRBV5-1,TRBJ2-7,few,-,CASSLTGSSYEQYF,TGCGCCAGCAGCTTAACAGGCAGCTCCTACGAGCAGTACTTC
TRBV19,TRBJ1-3,-,-,CASSILGGAGNTIYF,TGTGCCAGTAGTATCCTGGGAGGAGCTGGAAACACCATATATTTT
TRBV19,TRBJ2-7,-,-,CASSAAVASFEQYF,TGTGCCAGTAGTGCAGCAGTTGCTAGTTTCGAGCAGTACTTC
TRBV19,TRBJ1-6,once,TRBD1,CAGRTGTNSPLHF,TGTGCCGGCCGGACAGGGACAAATTCACCCCTCCACTTT
TRBV18,TRBJ1-2,-,TRBD1,CASSPQGVYGYTF,TGTGCCAGCTCACCTCAGGGGGTCTATGGCTACACCTTC
TRBV25-1,TRBJ1-2,-,-,CASSPSTGYTF,TGTGCCAGCAGCCCCTCTACCGGCTACACCTTC
TRBV10-3,TRBJ2-7,-,TRBD2,CAISGIAGDYYEQYF,TGTGCCATCAGTGGAATAGCGGGGGACTACTACGAGCAGTACTTC
TRBV28,TRBJ1-5,-,-,CASSIGSGNQPQHF,TGTGCCAGCAGCATAGGAAGTGGCAATCAGCCCCAGCATTTT
TRBV6-5,TRBJ1-4,medium-sized,TRBD1,CASSYGQEGEKLFF,TGTGCCAGCAGTTACGGACAGGAGGGAGAAAAACTGTTTTTT
TRBV12-5,TRBJ2-2,-,-,CASGVSAGNTGELFF,TGTGCTAGTGGTGTCTCAGCGGGGAACACCGGGGAGCTGTTTTTT
TRBV28,TRBJ2-1,few,-,CASSTRTRGLSYNEQFF,TGTGCCAGCAGTACCAGGACAAGGGGTCTATCTTACAATGAGCAGTTCTTC
TRBV7-6,TRBJ1-4,-,-,CASSLTHTATNEKLFF,TGTGCCAGCAGCTTAACCCACACTGCAACTAATGAAAAACTGTTTTTT
TRBV23-1,TRBJ1-6,few,-,CASSQSIPPRIQNSPLHF,TGCGCCAGCAGTCAATCAATCCCCCCACGGATTCAGAATTCACCCCTCCACTTT